This T cell receptor beta chain was identified during a study of T cells expressing NK-cell markers. Study at large: Sorted T-cell subsets CD3+CD56+NKG2C+, CD3+CD56+NKG2C- and CD3+CD56-NKG2C+ were TCR beta-sequenced. In the group of eight sequenced donors, seven were HCMV-seropositive and one was seronegative.

TCRdb re-called the 5' RACE reads and catalogs CDR3 proteins one per entry, DNA excluded. This sample's table has about half a million distinct CDR3 sequences. Regarding this clonotype: The antigen remains unidentified.

Looked up from germline, CDR1 is DFQATT and CDR2 is SNEGSKA (reference sequence). There are 14 residues in the CDR3. Broader study findings: Dominant NKG2C+ clonotypes made up roughly 1.0-8% of CD8+ T cells in about six donors.

The genes are TRBV20-1 and TRBJ2-6; TCRdb names TRBD2, which stays unverified in the absence of DNA. The receptor comes from a woman between 50 and 59 years old in good health. Sequenced material: blood T cells: a sorted CD56 or NKG2C T cell subset, CD4+ or CD8+ T cells, or bulk PBMC T cells (not recorded which). CDR3 in amino acids: CSARRLSGANVLTF.